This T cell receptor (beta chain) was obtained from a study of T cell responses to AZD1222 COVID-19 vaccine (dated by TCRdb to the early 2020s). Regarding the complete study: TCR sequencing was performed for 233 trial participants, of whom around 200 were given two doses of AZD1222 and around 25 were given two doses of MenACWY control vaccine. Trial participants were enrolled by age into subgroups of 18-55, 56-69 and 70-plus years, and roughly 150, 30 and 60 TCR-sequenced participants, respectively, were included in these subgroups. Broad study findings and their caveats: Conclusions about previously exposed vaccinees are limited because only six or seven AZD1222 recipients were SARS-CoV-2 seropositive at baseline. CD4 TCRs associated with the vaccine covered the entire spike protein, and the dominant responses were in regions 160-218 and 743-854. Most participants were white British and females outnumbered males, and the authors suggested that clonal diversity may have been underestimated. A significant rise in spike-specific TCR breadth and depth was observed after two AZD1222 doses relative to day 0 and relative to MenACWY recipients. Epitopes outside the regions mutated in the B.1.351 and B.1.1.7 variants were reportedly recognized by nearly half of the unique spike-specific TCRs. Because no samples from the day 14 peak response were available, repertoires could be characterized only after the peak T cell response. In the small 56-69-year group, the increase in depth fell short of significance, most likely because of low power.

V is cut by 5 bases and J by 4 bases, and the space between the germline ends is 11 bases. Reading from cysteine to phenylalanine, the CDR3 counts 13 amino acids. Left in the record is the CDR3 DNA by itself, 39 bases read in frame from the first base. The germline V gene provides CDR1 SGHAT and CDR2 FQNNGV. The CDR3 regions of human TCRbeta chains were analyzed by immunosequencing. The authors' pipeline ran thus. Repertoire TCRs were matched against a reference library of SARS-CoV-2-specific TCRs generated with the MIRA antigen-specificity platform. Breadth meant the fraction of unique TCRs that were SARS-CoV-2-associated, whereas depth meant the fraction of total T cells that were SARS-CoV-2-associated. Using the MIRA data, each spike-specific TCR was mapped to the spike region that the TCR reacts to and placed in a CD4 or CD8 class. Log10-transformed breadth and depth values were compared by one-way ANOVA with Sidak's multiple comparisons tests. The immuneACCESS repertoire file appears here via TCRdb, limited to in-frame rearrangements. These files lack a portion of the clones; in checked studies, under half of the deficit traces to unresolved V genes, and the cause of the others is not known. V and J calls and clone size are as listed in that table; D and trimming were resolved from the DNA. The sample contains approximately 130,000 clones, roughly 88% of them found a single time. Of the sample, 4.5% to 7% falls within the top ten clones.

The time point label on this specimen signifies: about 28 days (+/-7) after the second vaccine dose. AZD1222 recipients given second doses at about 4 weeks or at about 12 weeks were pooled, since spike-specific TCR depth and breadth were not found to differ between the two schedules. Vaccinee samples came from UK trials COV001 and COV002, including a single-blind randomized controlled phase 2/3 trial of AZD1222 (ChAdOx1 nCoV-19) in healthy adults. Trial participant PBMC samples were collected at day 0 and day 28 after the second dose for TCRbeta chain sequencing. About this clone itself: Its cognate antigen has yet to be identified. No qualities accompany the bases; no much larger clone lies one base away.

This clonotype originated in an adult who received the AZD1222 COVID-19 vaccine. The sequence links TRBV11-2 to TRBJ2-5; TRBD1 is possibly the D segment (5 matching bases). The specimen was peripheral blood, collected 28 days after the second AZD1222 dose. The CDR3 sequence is CASSPDSRETQYF. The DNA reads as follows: TGTGCCAGCAGCCCCGACAGCAGAGAGACCCAGTACTTC. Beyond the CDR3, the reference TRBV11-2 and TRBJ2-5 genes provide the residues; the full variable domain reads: EAGVAQSPRYKIIEKRQSVAFWCNPISGHATLYWYQQILGQGPKLLIQFQNNGVVDDSQLPKDRFSAERLKGVDSTLKIQPAKLEDSAVYLCASSPDSRETQYFGPGTRLLVL.